One sample yielded the 9 T cell receptor beta chains listed below, sequenced in a study of cytomegalovirus exposure and HLA in healthy donors. Use of 60 Vbeta and 13 Jbeta primers characterized the PCR. Assay: immunoSEQ multiplex PCR; the TCRdb copy retains only in-frame clones and omits some. Of approximately 150,000 clones listed, about 65% are singletons. The sequenced sample was PBMCs. These receptors originate from a woman in her thirties in good health and CMV-seronegative.

The V gene is TRBV2, the J gene TRBJ1-2; the D gene is possibly TRBD1 (6 bases). V dropped 5 bases and J dropped 8 bases, with 15 bases sitting between them. Germline assignment: CDR1 SNHLY and CDR2 FYNNEI. This CDR3 spans 13 amino acids. CDR3 nucleotide sequence: TGTGCCAGCAGTAAAGAGACCCAGGGGGGCTACACCTTC. Protein sequence: CASSKETQGGYTF.

The sample holds one count of this clone. The DNA of the CDR3 is TGTGCCAGCAGTTTAGTTCCCGGGACAGGGGTGGGGGAGCAGTACTTC. It encodes CASSLVPGTGVGEQYF. This chain joins TRBV27 and TRBJ2-7, with 10 bases lining up with TRBD1. V lost 2 bases to trimming and J lost 7 bases; unmatched junction nucleotides: 11. This CDR3 spans 16 amino acids. CDR1 is MNHEY, CDR2 SMNVEV, per germline (reference sequence).

CDR3 DNA: TGTGCCAGTAGGCCTTTGGGGGGAAGTCAGCCCCAGCATTTT. Its protein product is CASRPLGGSQPQHF. The rearrangement uses TRBV19 and TRBJ1-5; D perhaps matches TRBD1 (5 bases). Per the germline V gene, CDR1 is LNHDA and CDR2 is SQIVND (reference sequence). The CDR3 loop spans 14 amino acids. Trimming pared 6 bases from V and 6 bases from J, leaving 15 bases between.

In its sample, this clone was seen once. The CDR3, as DNA: TGTGCCAGCAGACCAGGGACAGTTGAAAAACTGTTTTTT. This codes for CASRPGTVEKLFF. The chain employs TRBV7-2 and TRBJ1-4; 7 bases are shared with TRBD1. After removal of 6 bases from V and 7 bases from J, the junction contained 5 bases not matched to a gene. The CDR3 consists of 13 residues. Germline values: CDR1 SGHTA, CDR2 FQGNSA. Based on the CDR3 plus reference TRBV7-2 and TRBJ1-4, the full variable domain is GAGVSQSPSNKVTEKGKDVELRCDPISGHTALYWYRQSLGQGLEFLIYFQGNSAPDKSGLPSDRFSAERTGGSVSTLTIQRTQQEDSAVYLCASRPGTVEKLFFGSGTQLSVL.

The DNA of the CDR3 is TGTGCCAGCACCAGTCCCGGGACAGGAGTGCTTGGATCACCCCTCCACTTT. Translating gives CASTSPGTGVLGSPLHF. The chain links TRBV28 to TRBJ1-6, with 8 bases identical to TRBD1. Germline V CDR1 and CDR2: MDHEN, SYDVKM. The CDR3 has 17 residues. Trimming removed 7 bases from V and 10 bases from J; junction bases left unmatched: 18.

The genes are TRBV6-1 and TRBJ1-2; 9 nucleotides match TRBD1. Germline V lookup: CDR1 MNHNS, CDR2 SASEGT. Trimming took 4 bases from V and 3 from J; bases not matched to a gene: 9. The CDR3 length is 16 residues. The CDR3 sequence is CASSATGTGTDYGYTF. In nucleotides, the CDR3 is TGTGCCAGCAGTGCTACCGGGACAGGGACCGACTATGGCTACACCTTC.

The chain has TRBV7-2 and TRBJ2-5; D is tentatively TRBD1 or TRBD2 (5 bases each). The end of the DNA aligns better with TRBJ2-7, so the J call may be wrong. This CDR3 contains 15 residues. Per the germline V gene, CDR1 is SGHTA and CDR2 is FQGNSA. This chain's CDR3 is CASSLTGGGSYEQYF. CDR3 DNA sequence: TGTGCCAGCAGCCTCACCGGTGGGGGCTCCTACGAGCAGTACTTC.

The chain has TRBV4-2 and TRBJ2-3; D is unclear. The CDR3 spans 14 residues. Germline V gene sequence: CDR1 LGHNA, CDR2 YNFKEQ. Deletions cut 0 bases from V and 3 bases from J, with 7 bases between. The chain's CDR3 is CASSQDRSTDTQYF. The DNA of the CDR3 is TGTGCCAGCAGCCAAGATCGGTCAACAGATACGCAGTATTTT.

This clone has more than one count but fewer than ten. The gene calls are TRBV9 and TRBJ2-2, with TRBD2 as a possible D gene (6 bases). The germline V and J ends were trimmed by 1 base and 7 bases, with 20 bases remaining between them. The CDR3 is 17 amino acids. CDR1 and CDR2 (germline): SGDLS, YYNGEE. The CDR3 sequence is CASSVTLLQTGGGELFF. Written as DNA, the CDR3 is TGTGCCAGCAGCGTAACCCTCCTGCAGACCGGGGGCGGGGAGCTGTTTTTT.